This TCR beta chain comes out of a study of shared clonotypes between healthy human individuals. Study-level background: Contributing individuals were two females and three males aged 18 to 49.

On this clone itself: Its antigen remains unknown.

Study observations and caveats: In contrast to clonotypes shared by all four donors, non-shared clonotypes had lower generation probabilities. Collection of samples was limited to blood; tissue repertoires likely differ.

CD4+ cells underwent separation, giving CD45RA+ naive and CD45RA-negative memory subsets. This CDR3 spans 16 amino acids. Germline assignment: CDR1 SQVTM and CDR2 ANQGSEA. With 0 bases clipped from V and 4 bases from J, the junction kept 9 bases outside the gene matches. TCRdb's table, derived via immunoSEQ multiplex PCR, lists solely in-frame clones and lacks some. The table shows a few million clones, with nearly 97% occurring only once. The sequenced sample consisted of naive CD4+ T cells sorted from blood. Documented subset: CD45RA+ positively selected. The chain combines TRBV29-1 with TRBJ2-7, with 10 bases aligning to TRBD2. The TCR sequence derives from a man aged 18-30 years in good health. CDR3 residues: CSVEDWSSGSSYEQYF. CDR3 in DNA: TGCAGCGTTGAAGATTGGTCTAGCGGGAGTAGTTACGAGCAGTACTTC.